This T cell receptor (beta chain) derives from a study of a mutant IDH1 vaccine in newly diagnosed glioma (dated by TCRdb to the early 2020s). With respect to the entire study: Vaccination started 4-6 weeks after radiotherapy alone, or was given together with temozolomide cycles in the groups whose treatment included chemotherapy. Of the 30 to 35 treated patients, 62.5% were male and roughly 38% were female, and a mean age of roughly 37 years was recorded. Prior to enrollment, patients had been given standard therapy consisting of radiotherapy alone, temozolomide alone, or radiochemotherapy with temozolomide, with the combination given to most patients. The week-35 safety follow-up was designated visit V12, and the week-47 end of study was designated visit V13. Peripheral blood was drawn at six visits: V03 (baseline), V05, V07, V10, V12 and V13. For exploratory analyses, some 24 treated patients had longitudinal TCRB deep sequencing done wherever samples were available. Overall study outcomes, separate from this receptor: Vaccine-induced immune responses across multiple MHC alleles were detected in approximately 94% of patients. According to the authors, sample limitations meant that analyses of patient blood samples could not be reproduced. Changes in the top peripheral T cell clonotypes picked up by TCRB sequencing did not appear to be linked to pseudoprogression. Selection of PBMC samples for TCRB deep sequencing was based on availability.

This specimen's time point label, per the study, means: week 47, end of study. Each vaccine dose was 300 ug of a 20-mer mutant IDH1 peptide in Montanide, given subcutaneously with topical imiquimod. Patients received eight vaccinations in weeks 1, 3, 5, 7, 11, 15, 19 and 23, corresponding to visits V03 through V10. The donors had newly diagnosed IDH1-mutant astrocytomas of WHO grade 3 or 4 that showed loss of nuclear ATRX. The samples were drawn from NOA16, a multicentre, single-arm, open-label phase I trial in Germany that tested a mutant IDH1 peptide vaccine in humans for the first time. The DNeasy Blood and Tissue Kit was used to extract genomic DNA from EDTA blood for TCRB sequencing. Concerning this clone: The clone's antigen remains unknown. Base qualities are not at hand, and no much larger clone is one base apart.

The germline V gene provides CDR1 SGHTA and CDR2 FQGNSA. Its CDR3 holds 14 amino acids, cysteine through phenylalanine. CDR3 DNA only is kept here, 42 bases in frame from base 1. Relative to germline, V is missing 3 bases and J is missing 7 bases, with 5 bases of the junction outside any gene match. To prepare the library, the immunoSEQ multiplex PCR assay was applied. Following the manufacturer's protocol, the hsTCRB Kit was used to amplify rearranged TCR beta chain sequences. TCRB libraries were sequenced on an Illumina MiSeq. On the authors' methods: The proprietary platform of the kit vendor was used for demultiplexing, trimming and gene mapping. TCRdb retrieved this table from immuneACCESS and kept in-frame rearrangements only. Not all clones are present; in checked studies, unresolved V genes account for under half, and no reason is known for the remainder. V and J calls and clone size are those listed in that table; D and trimming were worked out from the DNA. For this sample there are some 20,000 clones; approximately 88% appear just once. The ten largest clones represent 2.5% to 3% of the sample.

Recombination connected TRBV7-2 to TRBJ2-1; TRBD2 agrees with 8 junctional bases. This sequence originates from a man between 35 and 55 years old with glioma. This sample comprised PBMCs, obtained from a glioma patient whose treatment included an IDH1 peptide vaccine. The CDR3 reads as follows: CASSLRLAMNEQFF. The DNA reads as follows: TGTGCCAGCAGCTTGAGACTAGCGATGAATGAGCAGTTCTTC.